Shown below are 22 T cell receptor beta chains from a single sample sequenced in a study of cytomegalovirus exposure and HLA in healthy donors. PCR used 60 Vbeta primers and 13 Jbeta primers. Produced via immunoSEQ multiplex PCR; TCRdb's table is partial and in-frame only. With about 170,000 clones in the sample, the ten largest clones hold approximately 0.8%. Sequenced: PBMCs. The receptor set was obtained from a woman in her late teens or twenties in good health and CMV-seropositive.

The rearrangement joins TRBV5-4 to TRBJ2-7; 11 nucleotides agree with TRBD2. The CDR3 is made up of 15 amino acids. Trimming removed 4 bases from V and 3 bases from J; junction bases left unmatched: 6. CDR1 is SGHNT, CDR2 YYREEE, per germline (reference sequence). The CDR3: CASSRGTSGHYEQYF. In nucleotides, the CDR3 is TGTGCCAGCAGCCGCGGGACTAGCGGCCACTACGAGCAGTACTTC.

This sequence joins TRBV7-6 and TRBJ1-3, with a tentative D call TRBD1 (5 bases). V lost 1 base to trimming and J lost 4 bases, with 5 bases between them. Germline lookup yields CDR1 SGHVS and CDR2 FNYEAQ. This CDR3 has 13 residues. The CDR3 reads CASSLEGGNTIYF. Written as DNA, the CDR3 is TGTGCCAGCAGCTTAGAGGGGGGAAACACCATATATTTT.

This chain uses TRBV7-9 with TRBJ1-1; 7 positions agree with TRBD1. This CDR3 contains 16 residues. With V trimmed by 5 bases and J by 0 bases, 9 bases remained unmatched. Germline V gene sequence: CDR1 SEHNR, CDR2 FQNEAQ (reference sequence). The CDR3 DNA is TGTGCCAGCAGCCGATTCCCGGGACAGTTGAACACTGAAGCTTTCTTT. It specifies CASSRFPGQLNTEAFF.

The gene calls are TRBV19 and TRBJ2-7, with 10 nucleotides matching TRBD2. The CDR3 spans 15 residues. Germline V gene lookup returns CDR1 LNHDA and CDR2 SQIVND (reference sequence). V trimming: 5 bases; J trimming: 2 bases; junction bases outside the gene matches: 6. The CDR3 nucleotides are TGTGCCAGTAGTTTAGGACTAGCGGCAACCTACGAGCAGTACTTC. Translation: CASSLGLAATYEQYF.

Turning to this clone: Other DNA sequences within the sample encode an identical CDR3. The chain has TRBV15 and TRBJ1-2; tentatively, D is TRBD1 (6 bases). Germline V gene sequence: CDR1 LNHNV, CDR2 YYDKDF (reference sequence). V lost 3 bases and J lost 6, with 11 bases in between. CDR3 length: 13 residues. The CDR3, as DNA: TGTGCCACCAGCAGGGGGGCAGGGGATGGCTACACCTTC. It is translated as CATSRGAGDGYTF. The full variable domain, its missing parts supplied by reference TRBV15 and TRBJ1-2, is DAMVIQNPRYQVTQFGKPVTLSCSQTLNHNVMYWYQQKSSQAPKLLFHYYDKDFNNEADTPDNFQSRRPNTSFCFLDIRSPGLGDTAMYLCATSRGAGDGYTFGSGTRLTVV.

The chain has TRBV5-4 and TRBJ2-1, with 13 nucleotides matching TRBD2. The CDR3 spans 16 residues. After removal of 4 bases from V and 3 bases from J, the junction contained 4 bases not matched to a gene. Germline V gene data show CDR1 as SGHNT and CDR2 as YYREEE (reference sequence). CDR3 coding DNA: TGTGCCAGCAGCCCGAGGACTAGCGGGGGCTACAATGAGCAGTTCTTC. Amino acid sequence: CASSPRTSGGYNEQFF.

V is TRBV5-1 and J is TRBJ2-3, with a tentative D call TRBD2 (5 bases). V was trimmed by 0 bases and J by 4 bases, leaving 15 bases between them. This CDR3 is 16 amino acids long. From germline, CDR1 is SGHRS and CDR2 YFSETQ. CDR3 sequence: CASSLDGLGLPDTQYF. In nucleotides, the CDR3 is TGCGCCAGCAGCTTGGACGGACTGGGTTTGCCAGATACGCAGTATTTT.

The gene calls are TRBV7-9 and TRBJ1-1; the D gene is possibly TRBD1 (5 bases). This CDR3 spans 16 amino acids. Germline V gene data show CDR1 as SEHNR and CDR2 as FQNEAQ (reference sequence). V lost 5 bases and J lost 1, with 17 bases in between. The DNA of the CDR3 is TGTGCCAGCAGCCCGAGTGGGGGGAGAGGGAACACTGAAGCTTTCTTT. It specifies CASSPSGGRGNTEAFF. Complete variable domain (other parts from reference TRBV7-9 and TRBJ1-1): DTGVSQNPRHKITKRGQNVTFRCDPISEHNRLYWYRQTLGQGPEFLTYFQNEAQLEKSRLLSDRFSAERPKGSFSTLEIQRTEQGDSAMYLCASSPSGGRGNTEAFFGQGTRLTVV.

As for this clone: The junction and the germline gene differ at one end; a read error may be behind it. This chain uses TRBV27 with TRBJ2-7; 11 bases line up with TRBD2. Germline values: CDR1 MNHEY, CDR2 SMNVEV (reference sequence). This CDR3 region has 14 residues. CDR3 in amino acids: CASSLTSGIYGQYF. As DNA, the CDR3 is TGTGCCAGCAGTCTGACTAGCGGGATATACGGGCAGTACTTC.

The V and J genes are TRBV7-9 and TRBJ1-1; D is possibly TRBD1 (5 bases). The CDR3 runs to 14 residues. Germline values: CDR1 SEHNR, CDR2 FQNEAQ (reference sequence). V was shortened by 4 bases and J by 10 bases, with 19 bases between the two germline ends. The CDR3 DNA reads as TGTGCCAGCAGCTCCCCCTTCGAAGGGAGGGGAGCTTTCTTT. Protein product: CASSSPFEGRGAFF.

V is TRBV14 and J is TRBJ1-1; D ambiguous. V was clipped by 2 bases and J by 5 bases, with 9 bases between them. The CDR3 has 13 residues. The germline V gene has CDR1 SGHDN and CDR2 FVKESK. CDR3 nucleotides: TGTGCCAGCAGCCAATTCAGAGGAACTGAAGCTTTCTTT. As protein: CASSQFRGTEAFF.

The chain has TRBV11-2 and TRBJ2-7; D might be TRBD1 (7 bases). Germline CDR1 and CDR2: SGHAT and FQNNGV. The CDR3 consists of 14 residues. The V and J ends lost 1 base and 6 bases respectively, with 13 bases between them. The CDR3 coding sequence is TGTGCCAGCAGCTTAGCCCCGCAGGGGGGCGAGCAGTACTTC. Protein product: CASSLAPQGGEQYF.

The gene calls are TRBV6-5 and TRBJ1-1; a possible D gene is TRBD1 (5 bases). This CDR3 region has 12 residues. The V end was cut by 7 bases, the J end by 4 bases, with 10 bases between. Germline CDR1 reads MNHEY; CDR2 reads SVGAGI. The chain's CDR3 is CASTQGGTEAFF. The CDR3 region has the DNA TGTGCCAGCACGCAGGGTGGCACTGAAGCTTTCTTT.

This sequence joins TRBV19 and TRBJ2-5; a possible D gene is TRBD1 (6 bases). The CDR3 loop spans 13 amino acids. V was pared by 6 bases and J by 5 bases, with 13 bases between. In germline, CDR1 is LNHDA, CDR2 SQIVND (reference sequence). The CDR3 bases are TGTGCCAGTAGAATGGGGGCCCTGGAGACCCAGTACTTC. It translates to CASRMGALETQYF.

The J gene is TRBJ1-1, the V gene TRBV9; D gene ambiguous. This CDR3 spans 15 amino acids. V was cut by 4 bases and J by 0 bases, with 13 bases left in between. Germline CDR1 and CDR2: SGDLS and YYNGEE. In nucleotides, the CDR3 is TGTGCCAGCAGCTTTTTCCGAGAGATGAACACTGAAGCTTTCTTT. As protein: CASSFFREMNTEAFF. Complete variable domain (other parts from reference TRBV9 and TRBJ1-1): DSGVTQTPKHLITATGQRVTLRCSPRSGDLSVYWYQQSLDQGLQFLIQYYNGEERAKGNILERFSAQQFPDLHSELNLSSLELGDSALYFCASSFFREMNTEAFFGQGTRLTVV.

The V gene is TRBV27, the J gene TRBJ2-7; possibly TRBD2 for D (6 bases). CDR1 is MNHEY and CDR2 is SMNVEV in the germline V gene (reference sequence). The CDR3 runs 14 residues. V lost 1 base to trimming and J lost 5 bases, with 12 bases between them. The CDR3 protein is CASSLFRGGNEQYF. The CDR3 DNA reads as TGTGCCAGCAGTTTATTTCGGGGAGGTAACGAGCAGTACTTC.

The V gene is TRBV19, the J gene TRBJ1-2; no definite D call. This CDR3 spans 13 amino acids. V lost 7 bases to trimming and J lost 1 base, with 10 bases between them. The germline gives CDR1 LNHDA, CDR2 SQIVND (reference sequence). Here the CDR3 DNA reads TGTGCCAGTACCCCCTCGGGTAACTATGGCTACACCTTC. This codes for CASTPSGNYGYTF.

The chain recombines TRBV30 with TRBJ1-4; TRBD1 agrees at 9 bases. The CDR3 loop spans 13 amino acids. Germline V lookup: CDR1 GTSNPN, CDR2 SVGIG (reference sequence). The ends lost 4 bases at V and 7 bases at J; junction bases unmatched: 4. CDR3 sequence reads: CAWKGTGSEKLFF. In nucleotides, the CDR3 is TGTGCCTGGAAAGGGACAGGGTCTGAAAAACTGTTTTTT.

The chain is built from TRBV2 and TRBJ1-2, with D unresolved. This CDR3 has 12 residues. V lost 3 bases, J lost 4 bases, and 6 bases lay in between. CDR1 is SNHLY, CDR2 FYNNEI, per germline. DNA of the CDR3: TGTGCCAGCAGTGAGCTACTCTATGGCTACACCTTC. Translating gives CASSELLYGYTF.

The chain has TRBV30 and TRBJ1-1, with TRBD1 identical over 10 bases. CDR3 length: 14 amino acids. Germline CDR1 reads GTSNPN; CDR2 reads SVGIG (reference sequence). V shed 0 bases and J 3 bases; nucleotides not matched to a gene: 1. The CDR3 DNA follows: TGTGCCTGGAGTGTAGGGACAGGGGACACTGAAGCTTTCTTT. Its translation is CAWSVGTGDTEAFF.

The chain carries TRBV4-2 and TRBJ1-2; TRBD1 is a possible D gene (6 bases). This CDR3 is built from 16 residues. Germline values: CDR1 LGHNA, CDR2 YNFKEQ. V shed 3 bases and J shed 4 bases, with 18 bases lying between them. The CDR3 region is CASSQDNGQTSYGYTF. The CDR3 DNA is TGTGCCAGCAGCCAGGATAATGGACAGACGAGCTATGGCTACACCTTC.

The chain uses TRBV5-1 and TRBJ2-5; D possibly corresponds to TRBD1 (6 bases). V lost 3 bases and J lost 5, with 20 bases in between. Germline-derived CDR1 and CDR2 are SGHRS and YFSETQ. The CDR3 runs to 16 residues. CDR3: CASSSIGTSSGETQYF. The CDR3, as DNA: TGCGCCAGCAGCTCGATTGGGACATCAAGTGGGGAGACCCAGTACTTC.